The rows below give T cell receptor beta chains drawn from one sample of a study of T cell responses to AZD1222 COVID-19 vaccine. Data came from immunoSEQ multiplex PCR; TCRdb stores just in-frame clones and leaves some out. The repertoire holds some 71,000 clones, with roughly 84% as singletons. Sequencing used peripheral blood, obtained on day 0 of AZD1222 vaccination. All receptors come from an adult in good health. Each CDR3 is given with its conserved first and last residue. Each record gives: clone size, J gene, D gene, V gene, CDR3 DNA, CDR3 protein. D genes are given only for firm matches. Size is omitted from some rows. Given values are once, few, many or a class for expanded clones.

. | TRBJ2-1 | TRBD2 | TRBV29-1 | TGCAGCGTTGAAGGGACTAGCGGGGACTACAATGAGCAGTTCTTC | CSVEGTSGDYNEQFF
. | TRBJ2-2 | . | TRBV5-1 | TGCGCCAGCACCCAAAGGAACACCGGGGAGCTGTTTTTT | CASTQRNTGELFF
. | TRBJ1-2 | . | TRBV9 | TGTGCCAGCAGCGTAGAGACAGGAACTATGTATGGCTACACCTTC | CASSVETGTMYGYTF
. | TRBJ2-3 | . | TRBV9 | TGTGCCAGCAGCGCCGCGGTCCTTGACACAGATACGCAGTATTTT | CASSAAVLDTDTQYF
. | TRBJ1-2 | . | TRBV7-2 | TGTGCCAGCAGCCTCGGCAGACCCTATGGCTACACCTTC | CASSLGRPYGYTF
. | TRBJ1-2 | . | TRBV7-9 | TGTGCCAGCAGTTTTACGGCGGCCCAGAGCTATGGCTACACCTTC | CASSFTAAQSYGYTF
. | TRBJ1-5 | . | TRBV11-2 | TGTGCCAGCAGCTTACAAGGCCCATTTGAGCCCCAGCATTTT | CASSLQGPFEPQHF
. | TRBJ1-2 | . | TRBV13 | TGTGCCAGCAGCCTCCAGGGCTCTGGGTATGGCTACACCTTC | CASSLQGSGYGYTF
. | TRBJ2-1 | TRBD2 | TRBV7-3 | TGTGCCAGCAGCCACTCTAGCGGGGGCAATTACAATGAGCAGTTCTTC | CASSHSSGGNYNEQFF
few | TRBJ1-5 | . | TRBV10-3 | TGTGCCATCAGTGAGGGCAATCAGCCCCAGCATTTT | CAISEGNQPQHF
. | TRBJ2-2 | . | TRBV21-1 | TGTGCCAGCGGGCGTTATACCGGGGAGCTGTTTTTT | CASGRYTGELFF
. | TRBJ1-1 | . | TRBV7-2 | TGTGCCAGCAGCTTAATGTGGAACACTGAAGCTTTCTTT | CASSLMWNTEAFF
. | TRBJ1-5 | . | TRBV6-1 | TGTGCCAGCAGTGAAGCGGTAGGGCAGAATCAGCCCCAGCATTTT | CASSEAVGQNQPQHF
. | TRBJ1-2 | . | TRBV6-1 | TGTGCCAGCAGTGAAGGCCCCAGAGGCTATGGCTACACCTTC | CASSEGPRGYGYTF
once | TRBJ1-2 | . | TRBV27 | TGTGCCAGCAGGGCAGGCCTCTATGGCTACACCTTC | CASRAGLYGYTF
. | TRBJ2-7 | . | TRBV10-3 | TGTGCCATCAGTGAGAGGGGACAAGAATTGGAGCAGTACTTC | CAISERGQELEQYF
. | TRBJ2-3 | . | TRBV4-1 | TGCGCCAGCAGCCAAGCCCAGACAGGAAGGAACTTACCAGATACGCAGTATTTT | CASSQAQTGRNLPDTQYF
. | TRBJ2-2 | TRBD2 | TRBV5-1 | TGCGCCAGCAGCTTTGCAACTAGCGGGGGGTCGAACACCGGGGAGCTGTTTTTT | CASSFATSGGSNTGELFF
. | TRBJ1-5 | . | TRBV6-2/TRBV6-3 | TGTGCCAGCAGTTACCACAGTAGGCAGCCCCAGCATTTT | CASSYHSRQPQHF
. | TRBJ1-3 | . | TRBV6-1 | TGTGCCAGCAGTGAGTATGGACAGACTGGAAACACCATATATTTT | CASSEYGQTGNTIYF
. | TRBJ1-5 | . | TRBV30 | TGTGCCTGGAGTCCACAAGGACGGGGGGATGATCAGCCCCAGCATTTT | CAWSPQGRGDDQPQHF
. | TRBJ1-2 | . | TRBV19 | TGTGCCAGTAGCAGGCTTCAGATGGACTATGGCTACACCTTC | CASSRLQMDYGYTF
. | TRBJ2-5 | TRBD2 | TRBV5-8 | TGTGCCAGCAAAAAGCGGGGGGGAGAGACCCAGTACTTC | CASKKRGGETQYF
. | TRBJ1-1 | . | TRBV5-4 | TGTGCCAGCAGCTCCCAGACCAACATGAACACTGAAGCTTTCTTT | CASSSQTNMNTEAFF
. | TRBJ1-1 | . | TRBV3-1/TRBV3-2 | TGTGCCAGCAACCAACAGCCTCTGAACACTGAAGCTTTCTTT | CASNQQPLNTEAFF
. | TRBJ2-5 | TRBD2 | TRBV27 | TGTGCCAGCAGTTGGACTAGCGGGGAAGAGACCCAGTACTTC | CASSWTSGEETQYF
. | TRBJ1-4 | . | TRBV11-1 | TGTGCCAGCAGCTTCAGCGGGGATGAAAAACTGTTTTTT | CASSFSGDEKLFF
once | TRBJ1-1 | . | TRBV7-3 | TGTGCCAGCAGCAGGCAGAAGAACACTGAAGCTTTCTTT | CASSRQKNTEAFF
. | TRBJ2-1 | TRBD2 | TRBV4-2 | TGTGCCAGCAGCCGGGGGACTAGCGGATACAATGAGCAGTTCTTC | CASSRGTSGYNEQFF
. | TRBJ2-5 | . | TRBV27 | TGTGCCAGCAGTTTATCAAGGAGGGCCGAGACCCAGTACTTC | CASSLSRRAETQYF
. | TRBJ2-7 | . | TRBV12-3/TRBV12-4 | TGTGCCAGCAGTTTGACAGGCTCCTACGAGCAGTACTTC | CASSLTGSYEQYF
. | TRBJ2-7 | . | TRBV3-1/TRBV3-2 | TGTGCCAGCAGCCAAGTAGGCGGCTACGAGCAGTACTTC | CASSQVGGYEQYF
. | TRBJ1-2 | TRBD1 | TRBV7-9 | TGTGCCAGCAGCTTAGCGGACAGGGGGCATGGCTACACCTTC | CASSLADRGHGYTF
. | TRBJ1-2 | . | TRBV5-5 | TGTGCCAGCAGCCGAGAGCTCTATGGCTACACCTTC | CASSRELYGYTF
. | TRBJ2-3 | . | TRBV5-5 | TGTGCCAGCGCTCAGGGGACAGATACGCAGTATTTT | CASAQGTDTQYF
. | TRBJ2-1 | TRBD1 | TRBV6-5 | TGTGCCAGCAGTACCCGGGACAGGGATGGGAATGAGCAGTTCTTC | CASSTRDRDGNEQFF
. | TRBJ1-5 | . | TRBV27 | TGTGCCAGCAGTTTTACCGGGCGCAATCAGCCCCAGCATTTT | CASSFTGRNQPQHF
. | TRBJ2-7 | . | TRBV28 | TGTGCCAGCAGTTTATTAGTCTACGAGCAGTACTTC | CASSLLVYEQYF
few | TRBJ1-1 | . | TRBV5-1 | TGCGCCAGCAGGGACTCACAGGGCGGTGAAGCTTTCTTT | CASRDSQGGEAFF
. | TRBJ2-5 | . | TRBV9 | TGTGCCAGCAGCGTAGGGCTAGCGCGCGAGACCCAGTACTTC | CASSVGLARETQYF
. | TRBJ2-3 | . | TRBV28 | TGTGCCAGCAGTTTATGGGGGGGAACAGATACGCAGTATTTT | CASSLWGGTDTQYF
. | TRBJ2-3 | . | TRBV28 | TGTGCCAGCTGCGAGGGGGGAGCCGGCACAGATACGCAGTATTTT | CASCEGGAGTDTQYF
. | TRBJ1-2 | . | TRBV18 | TGTGCCAGCTCACCAAGCCGCGACGGCTATGGCTACACCTTC | CASSPSRDGYGYTF